The clone carrying this T cell receptor (beta chain) has at least ten counts. Data came from immunoSEQ multiplex PCR; TCRdb stores just in-frame clones and leaves some out. The table has around 70,000 clones, more than 75% seen once; the top ten hold 4% to 6%. The germline V gene encodes CDR1 KGHSH and CDR2 LQKENI. The V gene lost 6 bases and the J gene lost 1 base, with 15 bases spanning the gap. The CDR3 is 15 residues long. These data come from a study of OX40 agonist ivuxolimab in advanced cancers. Sequenced material: CD4+ or CD8+ T cells sorted from blood, taken in a trial of the OX40 agonist ivuxolimab. This sequence joins TRBV18 and TRBJ2-5; no clear D. The clonotype originates from an adult with an advanced solid tumor such as melanoma, head and neck, liver or kidney cancer. The CDR3: CASSSQDGPQETQYF. The CDR3 bases are TGTGCCAGCTCGTCCCAGGACGGCCCCCAAGAGACCCAGTACTTC.